The sequence of this T cell receptor beta chain was determined in a study of post-analysis software for immune sequencing data. The study's findings and limits: Co-batched samples clustered tightly together by F measure.

This clonotype was detected only a few times. Its antigen is still unknown. Unique molecular identifiers were carried by the TCR beta cDNA libraries. TCRdb redid the calling of the PCR reads with MiXCR, one entry per CDR3 protein. The data contain 430,000 or so distinct CDR3 sequences, about 40% of them singletons. This receptor was taken from a girl between 2 and 10 years old with multiple sclerosis. The sample was blood.

CDR3 sequence: CASSLLSGGNNEQFF. As DNA, the CDR3 is TGTGCCAGCAGTCTCCTAAGCGGGGGGAACAATGAGCAGTTCTTC. The rearrangement joins TRBV25-1 to TRBJ2-1; the match to TRBD2 covers 9 bases. Germline V gives CDR1 MGHDK, CDR2 SYGVNS. The CDR3 has 15 amino acids. V gave up 5 bases and J gave up 5 bases; unmatched junction bases: 7.